This note documents a single TCR beta chain sequence. TCRdb passed the 5' RACE reads through MiXCR, listing each CDR3 protein once. The sample contains around 200,000 distinct CDR3 sequences, about a tenth of which appear only once. This entry belongs to a study of identical twins. V gave up 8 bases and J gave up 9 bases, with 14 bases separating them. This CDR3 comprises 12 residues. The germline CDR1 and CDR2 sequences are SGHTA and FQGTGA. This rearrangement joins TRBV7-3 to TRBJ2-4; D remains ambiguous. The sequenced sample was memory (CD45RO+) T cells sorted from blood. This TCR was sampled from a woman aged 18-30 years in good health. The CDR3 nucleotides are TGTGCCAGCGGACCCCCCGGCGGCATTCAGTACTTC. It is translated as CASGPPGGIQYF.